This T cell receptor (beta chain) came from a study of cytomegalovirus exposure and HLA in healthy donors. Study-wide results and limits: Among donors in an Asian-associated ancestry cluster, a later analysis reportedly found fewer N-insertions than the roughly 700-donor mean.

The study ran its PCR with 60 Vbeta and 13 Jbeta primers. Assay: immunoSEQ multiplex PCR; the TCRdb copy retains only in-frame clones and omits some. The sample holds 100,000 to 150,000 clones. Note on this clone: The target antigen is unknown.

After removal of 2 bases from V and 4 bases from J, the junction contained 3 bases not matched to a gene. Germline V gives CDR1 SGHDN, CDR2 FVKESK. This CDR3 contains 14 residues. Donors had nominal health at sampling but likely had unrecorded immune exposures. The rearrangement joins TRBV14 to TRBJ1-1; 8 bases map to TRBD1. Sequencing used PBMCs. The sequence derives from a woman between 40 and 50 years old in good health and CMV-seronegative. CDR3 sequence: CASSQLTGGTEAFF. The DNA of the CDR3 is TGTGCCAGCAGCCAACTCACAGGGGGCACTGAAGCTTTCTTT.